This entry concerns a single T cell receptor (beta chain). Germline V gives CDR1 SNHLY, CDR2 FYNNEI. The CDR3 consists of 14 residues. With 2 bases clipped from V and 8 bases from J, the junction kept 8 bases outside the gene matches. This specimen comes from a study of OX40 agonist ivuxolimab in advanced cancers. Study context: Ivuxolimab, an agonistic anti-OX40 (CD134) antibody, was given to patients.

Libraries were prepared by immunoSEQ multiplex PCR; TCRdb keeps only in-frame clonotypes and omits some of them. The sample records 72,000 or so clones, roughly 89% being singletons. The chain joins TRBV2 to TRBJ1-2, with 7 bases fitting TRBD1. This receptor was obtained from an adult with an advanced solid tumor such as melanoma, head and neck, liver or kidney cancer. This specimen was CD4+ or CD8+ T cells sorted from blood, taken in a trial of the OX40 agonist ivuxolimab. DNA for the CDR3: TGTGCCAGCAGTGAACAGGGGGTCCATGGAGGCTACACCTTC. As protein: CASSEQGVHGGYTF.